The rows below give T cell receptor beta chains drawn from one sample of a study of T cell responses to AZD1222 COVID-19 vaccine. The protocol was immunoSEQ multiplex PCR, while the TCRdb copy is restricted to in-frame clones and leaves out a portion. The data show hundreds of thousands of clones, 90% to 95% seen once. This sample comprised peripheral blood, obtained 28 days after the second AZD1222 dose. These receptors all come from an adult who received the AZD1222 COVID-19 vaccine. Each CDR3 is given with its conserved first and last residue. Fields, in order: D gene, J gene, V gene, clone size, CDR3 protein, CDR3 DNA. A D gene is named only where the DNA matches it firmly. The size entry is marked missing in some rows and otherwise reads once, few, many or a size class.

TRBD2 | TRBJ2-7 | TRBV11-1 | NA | CASSLIAGGYEQYF | TGTGCCAGCAGTCTCATAGCGGGGGGCTACGAGCAGTACTTC
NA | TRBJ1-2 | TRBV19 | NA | CASSLGIGYTF | TGTGCCAGTAGTTTAGGGATCGGCTACACCTTC
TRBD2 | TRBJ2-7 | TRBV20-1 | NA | CLVAGDYEQYF | TGCCTCGTAGCGGGAGATTACGAGCAGTACTTC
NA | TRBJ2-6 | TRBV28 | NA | CASSLSGLNSGANVLTF | TGTGCCAGCAGTTTATCGGGCCTAAACTCTGGGGCCAACGTCCTGACTTTC
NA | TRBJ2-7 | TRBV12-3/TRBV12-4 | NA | CASSSRYFGEQYF | TGTGCCAGCAGTTCCAGATACTTTGGGGAGCAGTACTTC
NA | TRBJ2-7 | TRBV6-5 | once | CASTPGEGYEQYF | TGTGCCAGCACCCCCGGAGAGGGTTACGAGCAGTACTTC
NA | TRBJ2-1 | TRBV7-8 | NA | CASSFEFVGGTYNEQFF | TGTGCCAGCAGCTTTGAATTTGTGGGAGGCACCTACAATGAGCAGTTCTTC
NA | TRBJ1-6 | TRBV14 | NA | CASSQYDSSYNSPLHF | TGTGCCAGCAGCCAATACGACAGTTCCTATAATTCACCCCTCCACTTT
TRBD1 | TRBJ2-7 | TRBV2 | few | CASSPWDSTGQYF | TGTGCCAGCAGCCCCTGGGACAGTACAGGGCAGTACTTC
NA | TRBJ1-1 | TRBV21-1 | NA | CASSKGDRNTEAFF | TGTGCCAGCAGCAAAGGGGACAGGAACACTGAAGCTTTCTTT
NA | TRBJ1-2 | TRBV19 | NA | CASSIGGARRGYTF | TGTGCCAGTAGTATAGGAGGGGCCAGACGGGGCTACACCTTC
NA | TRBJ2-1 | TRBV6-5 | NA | CASSSLDNEQFF | TGTGCCAGCAGTTCTCTGGACAATGAGCAGTTCTTC
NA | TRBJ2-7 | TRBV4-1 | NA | CASSPGSAKGLYEQYF | TGCGCCAGCAGCCCAGGGTCGGCCAAGGGGCTCTACGAGCAGTACTTC